The clone carrying this T cell receptor beta chain was picked up many times. Its target is unknown. Germline V gene lookup returns CDR1 SGHTA and CDR2 FQGNSA. V lost 5 bases to trimming and J lost 4 bases; unmatched junction nucleotides: 12. The CDR3 consists of 16 residues. This sample stems from a study of T cell repertoires in cytomegalovirus infection. Each CDR3 protein is one row after TCRdb ran MiXCR on the reads. This table has 310,000 or so distinct CDR3 sequences, 20% to 25% appearing once. The rearrangement links TRBV7-2 to TRBJ2-3; TRBD2 matches 7 bases. The sequence was collected from a human donor in good health (CMV status not recorded). Some clones in this sample may be carry-over from other donors' samples. Specimen: cultured PBMCs, collected from culture after CMV antigen stimulation. The CDR3 protein is CASSPTRGRAADTQYF. The CDR3 DNA follows: TGTGCCAGCAGCCCAACCAGAGGGAGGGCGGCAGATACGCAGTATTTT.